This note documents a single T cell receptor beta chain sequence. Its specificity is unknown. Arm-PCR with iRepertoire HTBI primers amplified the CDR3 regions for these TCR beta libraries. Via MiXCR, TCRdb re-called the multiplex PCR reads, giving one row per CDR3 protein. The table has approximately 440,000 distinct CDR3 sequences, about 25% seen once. CDR1 DFQATT and CDR2 SNEGSKA come from the germline V gene (reference sequence). CDR3 size: 13 residues. V was trimmed by 5 bases and J by 4 bases, leaving 14 bases between them. The time point denotes: persistent/refractory GD, antithyroid drugs over 5 years with positive TRAb. PBMCs were the source of the RNA used for TCR sequencing. The data belong to a study of regulatory T cells in long-lasting Graves disease. General study points: In persistent patients, shared public clonotypes (about 2,800) outnumbered those in new patients (approximately 880). Under persistent disease, TRBV28, TRBJ1-2 and TRBJ2-5 were used preferentially.

The chain employs TRBV20-1 and TRBJ2-5, with TRBD1 as a possible D gene (6 bases). The input for sequencing was peripheral blood mononuclear cells (PBMCs), taken when the disease was refractory, from a patient treated with antithyroid drugs. This sequence originates from a female donor with Graves disease. This chain's CDR3 is CSAPNRVGETQYF. The CDR3 nucleotides read TGCAGTGCTCCGAACAGGGTTGGAGAGACCCAGTACTTC.